The clone carrying this TCR beta chain was detected ten times or more. The target antigen is unknown. The entry originates in a study of identical twins. Findings and caveats of the study: Findings depended on cross-sectional statistics rather than tracking the same donors.

CDR3 length: 15 residues. Trimming removed 0 bases from V and 5 bases from J, with 11 bases in between. CDR1 and CDR2 (germline): SGHRS, YFSETQ. A universal primer site was incorporated via template switching, and the cDNA contained unique molecular identifiers. TCRdb re-called the 5' RACE reads with MiXCR, one entry per CDR3 protein. The repertoire has about 100,000 distinct CDR3 sequences, 5.9% of them found once; the top ten carry 10% to 15%. Donors were all healthy Caucasians. The sequenced material came from memory T cells sorted from blood. This TCR was recovered from a woman aged 50 to 60 in good health. This chain connects TRBV5-1 to TRBJ2-2, with a weak D call TRBD1 (6 bases). The CDR3 is CASSLAQGPTGELFF. CDR3 bases: TGCGCCAGCAGCTTGGCCCAGGGGCCGACCGGGGAGCTGTTTTTT.